Listed here is a single TCR beta chain. Its antigen is undetermined. The sample originates from a study of monozygotic twins with inflammatory bowel disease. Study results and limitations: Compared with healthy co-twins, IBD patients showed reduced TCRbeta repertoire diversity by inverse Simpson. Evidence failed to back one strong IBD-linked signal or clonotype.

Each CDR3 protein gets one entry in TCRdb, which reprocessed the 5' RACE reads and gives no DNA. The sample includes about 210,000 distinct CDR3 sequences. In germline, CDR1 is DFQATT, CDR2 SNEGSKA (reference sequence). The length of the CDR3 is 12 residues. Sequencing was done on a sample of blood. The genes are TRBV20-1 and TRBJ1-2. The receptor was derived from a human donor with ulcerative colitis or Crohn's disease, or a healthy co-twin of an affected twin (not recorded which). The CDR3 region is CSATLAWGGYTF.